The sequence of this TCR beta chain was determined in a study of T cells in Graves' hyperthyroidism and ophthalmopathy. Comments on this clonotype: Its matching antigen is unknown.

Researchers took RNA transcripts and amplified the TCR beta CDR3 regions from them. During a first-round RT-PCR of the TCR CDR3, the HTBI primer set was used. TCRdb re-derived calls from the multiplex PCR reads in MiXCR, one entry per CDR3 protein. There are about 600,000 distinct CDR3 sequences in the sample; more than 15% occur only once, and 2.5% to 4% lies in the top ten. The study, taken as a whole, reports: A model of 13 V-J pairs discriminated ophthalmopathy from stable hyperthyroidism. Prediction of ophthalmopathy progression came a median approximately 6.5 months pre-onset.

Fresh peripheral blood, 9.5 to 10 ml of it, supplied the PBMCs. The CDR3 spans 15 residues. Germline CDR1 reads SGDLS; CDR2 reads YYNGEE. V dropped 6 bases and J dropped 4; count of bases not matched to a gene: 6. This receptor was identified in a woman aged 40 to 49 with Graves' ophthalmopathy. V usage is TRBV9 and J usage is TRBJ2-6, with 8 positions matching TRBD1. The sequenced sample consisted of blood. In DNA form, the CDR3 reads TGTGCCAGCACAAGGACAGGGTCAGGGGCCAACGTCCTGACTTTC. This sequence encodes CASTRTGSGANVLTF.